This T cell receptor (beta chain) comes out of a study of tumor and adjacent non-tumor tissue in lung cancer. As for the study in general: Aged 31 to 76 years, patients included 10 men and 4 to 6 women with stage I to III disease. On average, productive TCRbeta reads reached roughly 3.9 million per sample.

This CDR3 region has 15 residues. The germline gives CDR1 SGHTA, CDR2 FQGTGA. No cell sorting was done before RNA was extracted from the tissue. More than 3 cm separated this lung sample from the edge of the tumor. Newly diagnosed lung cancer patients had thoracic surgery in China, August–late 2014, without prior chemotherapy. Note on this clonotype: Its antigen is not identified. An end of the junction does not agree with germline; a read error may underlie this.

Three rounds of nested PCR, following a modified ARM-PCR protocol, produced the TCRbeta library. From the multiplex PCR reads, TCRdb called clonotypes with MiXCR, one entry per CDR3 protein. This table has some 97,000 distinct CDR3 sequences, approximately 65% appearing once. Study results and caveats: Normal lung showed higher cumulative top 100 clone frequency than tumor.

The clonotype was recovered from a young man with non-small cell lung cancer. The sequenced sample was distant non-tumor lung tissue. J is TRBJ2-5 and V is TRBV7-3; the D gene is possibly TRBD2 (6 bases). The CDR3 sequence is CASGLWPSVSETQYF. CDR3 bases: TGTGCCAGCGGCTTATGGCCTAGCGTATCAGAGACCCAGTACTTC.